A selection of T cell receptor beta chains follows, all from one sample in a study of blood T cell repertoires in COVID-19. Only in-frame clones appear in the TCRdb table, and some are missing; sequencing was by immunoSEQ multiplex PCR. The sample lists over 95,000 clones; 80% to 90% were seen once. Sequencing was carried out using peripheral blood. The receptor set was obtained from a human donor with acute or convalescent COVID-19. The donor label of this sample is uncertain. Each CDR3 is given with its conserved first and last residue. D genes are given only for firm matches. Where a row states a size, it is once, few, many or the class of an expanded clone; other rows omit it.

TRBJ2-2	TRBV20-1	NA	NA	TGCAGTGCTAGTAAAACAGGTGCCGGGGGCACCGGGGAGCTGTTTTTT	CSASKTGAGGTGELFF
TRBJ2-1	TRBV5-4	NA	NA	TGTGCCAGCAGCTTGGCTACTACTCCGTACAATGAGCAGTTCTTC	CASSLATTPYNEQFF
TRBJ2-3	TRBV21-1	NA	NA	TGTGCCAGCAGCAAATTGGGCCTAGCGGACCGCACAGATACGCAGTATTTT	CASSKLGLADRTDTQYF
TRBJ1-2	TRBV27	NA	TRBD1	TGTGCCAGCAGTTTGACAGGGGTACGGGGCTACACCTTC	CASSLTGVRGYTF
TRBJ2-7	TRBV9	NA	TRBD1	TGTGCCAGCAGTCCTGACAGGGGCGAGGAGCAGTACTTC	CASSPDRGEEQYF
TRBJ2-1	TRBV9	NA	NA	TGTGCCAGCAGCGTAGAGGGTAGCGCCTACAATGAGCAGTTCTTC	CASSVEGSAYNEQFF
TRBJ1-2	TRBV11-2	NA	NA	TGTGCCAGCAGCTTAGCTCTGGCAGGTTCCGTGGGCTACACCTTC	CASSLALAGSVGYTF
TRBJ2-7	TRBV18	NA	NA	TGTGCCAGCTCACGTGGGAGTAACTACGAGCAGTACTTC	CASSRGSNYEQYF
TRBJ2-7	TRBV18	NA	TRBD2	TGTGCCAGCTCACGGACTAGCGGGCCCTCCTACGAGCAGTACTTC	CASSRTSGPSYEQYF
TRBJ1-2	TRBV25-1	NA	NA	TGTGCAACGCGTATTAAGGAGTACGGCTACACCTTC	CATRIKEYGYTF
TRBJ1-3	TRBV7-9	NA	NA	TGTGCCAGCAGCTTAGGCGGTATAGTCTCTGGAAACACCATATATTTT	CASSLGGIVSGNTIYF
TRBJ2-5	TRBV7-9	once	NA	TGTGCCAGCAGCCGTCCCGACTGGTACCAAGAGACCCAGTACTTC	CASSRPDWYQETQYF
TRBJ1-1	TRBV6-4	NA	NA	TGTGCCAGCAGTGTGCGGGAGGGCACTGAAGCTTTCTTT	CASSVREGTEAFF
TRBJ1-6	TRBV19	few	TRBD1	TGTGCCAGTAGTATGTGGGGCAGGGGGAACTCACCCCTCCACTTT	CASSMWGRGNSPLHF